The T cell receptor beta chain described here comes from a study of T cell changes during pregnancy in multiple sclerosis. TCRdb's table, derived via immunoSEQ multiplex PCR, lists solely in-frame clones and lacks some. Of about 67,000 clones in the sample, 90% to 95% were seen once. This TCR derives from a female donor in good health, enrolled as a control in a pregnancy study. This specimen consisted of peripheral blood, obtained in the first trimester of pregnancy.

The CDR3 DNA reads TGTGCCACCAGCGTCGCATACATAACTAGCGGATCCTACAATGAGCAGTTCTTC. Translation gives CATSVAYITSGSYNEQFF. V and J are TRBV15 and TRBJ2-1, with TRBD2 matching over 8 bases. Germline loops: CDR1 LNHNV, CDR2 YYDKDF (reference sequence). The CDR3 contains 18 residues. Unmatched junction bases numbered 13, after V lost 5 bases and J lost 1 base.